This section outlines one TCR beta chain sequence together with its context. Authors' methods: Estimated nucleated cell counts came from reference gene primer amplification. This table comes from immunoSEQ multiplex PCR, and its TCRdb copy is limited to in-frame clones, with some not included. V and J calls plus clone size are reproduced from that table; the DNA served to infer D and trimming. The table has 150,000 or so clones, 91% seen once. Looked up from germline, CDR1 is ENHRY and CDR2 is SYGVKD. Trimming removed 2 bases at V and 5 bases at J, with 12 bases between. CDR3 length: 14 residues. This specimen comes from a study of blood T cell repertoires in COVID-19. Whole-study context: There were acute and convalescent COVID-19 samples, and they came from the United States, Italy and Spain.

The chain recombines TRBV10-3 with TRBJ1-2; D unresolved. The sample was peripheral blood. The source of this sequence is a man aged 45-60 years with acute or convalescent COVID-19. The CDR3 DNA is TGTGCCATCAGTGAGGGAGGGTGGGTTTATGGCTACACCTTC. Its translation is CAISEGGWVYGYTF.